This T cell receptor (beta chain) was sequenced for a study of shared clonotypes between healthy human individuals. About this clone itself: What it binds is not known.

J lost 3 bases, V lost 7 bases, and 15 bases had no gene match. Germline values: CDR1 MGHDK, CDR2 SYGVNS. There are 18 residues in the CDR3. Here immunoSEQ multiplex PCR was the method, and the copy in TCRdb shows in-frame clones only, minus some. The sample yields around 720,000 clones, more than 70% seen once. Study-wide results and caveats: Naive subsets typically showed greater estimated richness than memory subsets.

The TCR comes from a woman aged 30 to 39 in good health. The rearrangement links TRBV25-1 to TRBJ2-1, with TRBD1 identical over 10 bases. Sequencing was done on a sample of memory CD4+ T cells sorted from blood. The subset denotes: CD45RA-negative fraction. The CDR3 loop is CASTSSGTGDGSYNEQFF. CDR3 nucleotide sequence: TGTGCCAGCACTTCCTCGGGGACAGGGGATGGCAGCTACAATGAGCAGTTCTTC.